The 8 T cell receptor beta chains listed next were all sequenced from one sample in a study of human T cells and chemical hapten exposure. MiXCR, applied by TCRdb to the RACE reads, yields one record per CDR3 protein. The sample lists some 340,000 distinct CDR3 sequences; around 6.9% were seen once. Time point described: patch test 1, 2 weeks after DPC sensitization. As for treatment: therapeutic diphenylcyclopropenone sensitization with weekly scalp DPC. The specimen comprised whole blood, sampled in connection with sensitization to the hapten diphenylcyclopropenone (DPC). Receptors were obtained from a woman aged 18-29 years with alopecia areata. Some clones in this sample may be carry-over from other donors' samples.

Ten or more counts support this clonotype. V usage is TRBV12-3 or TRBV12-4 and J usage is TRBJ2-1; 9 bases line up with TRBD1. CDR3 size: 15 residues. The trim removed 4 bases at V and 9 bases at J, leaving 10 bases unmatched. CDR3 loop: CASSSSGQGPSEQFF. CDR3 nucleotides: TGTGCCAGCAGTTCGTCGGGACAGGGCCCAAGTGAGCAGTTCTTC.

This clonotype has more than one count but fewer than ten. The rearrangement uses TRBV5-1 and TRBJ2-3; possible D gene TRBD1, 6 bases. The germline V and J ends were trimmed by 4 bases and 3 bases, with 12 bases remaining between them. CDR3 length: 14 amino acids. The germline V gene has CDR1 SGHRS and CDR2 YFSETQ. As DNA, the CDR3 is TGCGCCAGCAGCCCAAACACAGGGACAGATACGCAGTATTTT. Translation: CASSPNTGTDTQYF.

Only a few counts were recorded for this clonotype. The chain uses TRBV29-1 and TRBJ1-6, with TRBD1 as a possible D gene (5 bases). The CDR3 sequence is 13 residues long. Trimming pared 6 bases from V and 6 bases from J, leaving 12 bases between. The germline V gene has CDR1 SQVTM and CDR2 ANQGSEA. CDR3 sequence (DNA): TGCAGCGTGGGGGACGGGGTTAATTCACCCCTCCACTTT. It specifies CSVGDGVNSPLHF.

This clonotype was detected ten times or more. The V and J genes are TRBV6-5 and TRBJ1-5, with a weak D call TRBD1 (5 bases). This CDR3 comprises 14 residues. Germline-derived CDR1 and CDR2 are MNHEY and SVGAGI. V lost 5 bases to trimming and J lost 3 bases, with 11 bases between them. CDR3 sequence (DNA): TGTGCCAGCAGTAGGGGTCCGCCCAATCAGCCCCAGCATTTT. Translated, it gives CASSRGPPNQPQHF.

CDR3 coding DNA: TGTGCCAGCAGTTACCTACAGGGTACTGGGGCCAACGTCCTGACTTTC. Protein product: CASSYLQGTGANVLTF. The chain couples TRBV6-5 to TRBJ2-6; weak D call: TRBD1 (6 bases). Trimming left V 2 bases short and J 2 bases short, with 10 bases between. CDR3 size: 16 residues. Germline CDR1 and CDR2: MNHEY and SVGAGI.

This clonotype appeared many times. The rearrangement uses TRBV6-6 and TRBJ2-5; unclear D gene. CDR3 size: 14 residues. The V gene's germline CDR1 is MNHNY and CDR2 SVGAGI (reference sequence). The V gene lost 4 bases and the J gene lost 5 bases, with 14 bases spanning the gap. This CDR3 reads CASSSPKVGETQYF. DNA for the CDR3: TGTGCCAGCAGTTCCCCTAAGGTGGGGGAGACCCAGTACTTC.

This clonotype has a count of ten or more. The chain is built from TRBV9 and TRBJ1-6; 11 bases are a match to TRBD1. CDR1 and CDR2 (germline): SGDLS, YYNGEE. This CDR3 has 17 amino acids. The junction had 12 bases not matched to a gene; V was cut back by 3 bases and J by 10 bases. CDR3 sequence reads: CASSARPGTGGVSPLHF. Here the CDR3 DNA reads TGTGCCAGCAGCGCCCGTCCCGGGACAGGGGGTGTATCACCCCTCCACTTT.

This clonotype was seen at least ten times. V and J are TRBV7-8 and TRBJ2-7; 7 positions match TRBD1. Looked up from germline, CDR1 is SGHVS and CDR2 is FQNEAQ. This CDR3 is built from 18 residues. V gave up 5 bases and J gave up 2 bases; unmatched junction bases: 18. CDR3 loop: CASSPYRIQGVRTYEQYF. The CDR3 region has the DNA TGTGCCAGCAGCCCCTACAGGATCCAGGGGGTCCGGACCTACGAGCAGTACTTC. Filled out from reference TRBV7-8 and TRBJ2-7, the complete variable domain reads GAGVSQSPRYKVAKRGQDVALRCDPISGHVSLFWYQQALGQGPEFLTYFQNEAQLDKSGLPSDRFFAERPEGSVSTLKIQRTQQEDSAVYLCASSPYRIQGVRTYEQYFGPGTRLTVT.